This TCR beta chain emerged from a study of T cell changes during pregnancy in multiple sclerosis (dated by TCRdb to between 2018 and 2020). Background on the whole study: Changes in the T cell repertoire over the course of pregnancy were examined in this study in women with multiple sclerosis.

Trimming costs V 2 bases and J 2 bases, and their ends lie 6 bases apart. For CDR1 and CDR2, the germline V gene lists KGHSH and LQKENI. Its CDR3 holds 13 amino acids, cysteine through phenylalanine. The DNA shown is the 39-base CDR3, in frame from base 1. In regard to this clone: Its antigen remains undetermined. The record has no base qualities; no much larger clone is one base away.

Library preparation used the immunoSEQ multiplex PCR assay. In TCRdb, the immuneACCESS table is reduced to in-frame sequences with V and J assigned. These tables do not hold every clone; where another copy was compared, an unresolved V gene accounts for under half, and the others remain unexplained. This sample gives approximately 25,000 clones in total; 88% of them show up just once. The ten biggest clones cover 0.74% of the sample. The sample consisted of CD4+ T cells from peripheral blood mononuclear cells, taken in the first trimester of pregnancy. The chain is encoded by TRBV18 joined to TRBJ1-1, with the D segment identity uncertain. The sequence came from a female donor in good health, enrolled as a control in a pregnancy study. The DNA sequence follows: TGTGCCAGCTCACCAAAGAGAAACACTGAAGCTTTCTTT. Its translation is CASSPKRNTEAFF.